A selection of T cell receptor beta chains follows, all from one sample in a study of blood T cell repertoires in COVID-19. Generated by immunoSEQ multiplex PCR, the TCRdb table keeps only in-frame clones and is missing some. The sample includes 75,000 to 95,000 clones, approximately 80% of them seen just once. Sequencing was performed on peripheral blood. Receptors originate from a woman between 35 and 50 years old with active or convalescent COVID-19. Each CDR3 is given with its conserved first and last residue. The order of the fields is J gene, D gene, V gene, CDR3 protein. D genes are given only for firm matches.

J gene: TRBJ2-7; D gene: .; V gene: TRBV3-1/TRBV3-2; CDR3 protein: CASRSTGSRGEQYF
J gene: TRBJ2-7; D gene: TRBD2; V gene: TRBV19; CDR3 protein: CASSMEGTRGEQYF
J gene: TRBJ2-3; D gene: TRBD2; V gene: TRBV7-7; CDR3 protein: CASSLPPSLAEMADTQYF
J gene: TRBJ2-7; D gene: TRBD1; V gene: TRBV7-2; CDR3 protein: CASSLGPGGSYEQYF
J gene: TRBJ1-2; D gene: TRBD1; V gene: TRBV5-6; CDR3 protein: CASSLGQGLYGYTF
J gene: TRBJ1-2; D gene: TRBD1; V gene: TRBV2; CDR3 protein: CASASEGGGQGSGYTF
J gene: TRBJ1-5; D gene: .; V gene: TRBV24-1; CDR3 protein: CATSDSSSGGNQPQHF
J gene: TRBJ2-3; D gene: .; V gene: TRBV7-8; CDR3 protein: CASSFPLDTQYF
J gene: TRBJ1-2; D gene: TRBD1; V gene: TRBV7-3; CDR3 protein: CASSPNRGPNYGYTF
J gene: TRBJ1-1; D gene: TRBD1; V gene: TRBV7-2; CDR3 protein: CASAPDRGFTEAFF
J gene: TRBJ1-2; D gene: TRBD1; V gene: TRBV28; CDR3 protein: CASSAQTGRDGYTF
J gene: TRBJ2-3; D gene: .; V gene: TRBV18; CDR3 protein: CASSPLGWTSTDTQYF
J gene: TRBJ2-2; D gene: .; V gene: TRBV7-2; CDR3 protein: CASSLVENTGELFF
J gene: TRBJ1-4; D gene: .; V gene: TRBV27; CDR3 protein: CASSLWGGTNEKLFF
J gene: TRBJ2-3; D gene: .; V gene: TRBV5-6; CDR3 protein: CASSLGPPSGVADTQYF
J gene: TRBJ2-1; D gene: TRBD2; V gene: TRBV6-2/TRBV6-3; CDR3 protein: CASSFSGRFNNEQFF
J gene: TRBJ1-4; D gene: TRBD1; V gene: TRBV28; CDR3 protein: CASSLDRGGPKDNEKLFF
J gene: TRBJ2-2; D gene: TRBD1; V gene: TRBV4-3; CDR3 protein: CASSQEGQGITGELFF
J gene: TRBJ2-2; D gene: TRBD1; V gene: TRBV5-1; CDR3 protein: CASSFWTGGNTGELFF
J gene: TRBJ2-7; D gene: .; V gene: TRBV18; CDR3 protein: CASSIVSGGRGYEQYF
J gene: TRBJ2-1; D gene: TRBD2; V gene: TRBV11-3; CDR3 protein: CASSQGLAGGPTSSYNEQFF
J gene: TRBJ2-7; D gene: .; V gene: TRBV7-2; CDR3 protein: CASSLAGGPRANYEQYF
J gene: TRBJ2-3; D gene: .; V gene: TRBV7-8; CDR3 protein: CASSLGREDTQYF